This TCR beta chain was identified during a study of regulatory T cells in long-lasting Graves disease. Looking at the study overall: Newly diagnosed Graves' patients had under 3 months of antithyroid drugs.

About this clonotype: Its target is unknown.

Assembly of TCR beta libraries relied on iRepertoire HTBI primers together with Arm-PCR of CDR3 regions. TCRdb fed the multiplex PCR reads into MiXCR, producing one record per CDR3 protein. There are more than 300,000 distinct CDR3 sequences in the sample; around 15% occur only once, and about 20% lies in the top ten. Study-wide points: Persistent Graves' cases showed lower TCR diversity than newly diagnosed cases.

As for time point: newly diagnosed GD, antithyroid drugs for less than 3 months. TCR sequences were obtained from RNA taken from PBMCs. All patients originated from an endocrinology department located in Xi'an, China. The sequenced sample was peripheral blood mononuclear cells (PBMCs), obtained at new diagnosis, from a patient treated with antithyroid drugs. The receptor was isolated from a female donor with Graves disease.

The CDR3: CASGLVLGRSHKNIQYF. As DNA, the CDR3 is TGTGCTAGTGGTTTGGTACTAGGACGGTCACACAAAAACATTCAGTACTTC. This rearrangement joins TRBV12-5 to TRBJ2-4; maybe TRBD2 (5 bases). Per germline, CDR1 LGHNT and CDR2 FRNRAP. The CDR3 covers 17 residues. Trimming cost V 0 bases and J 3 bases, with 15 bases left between them.